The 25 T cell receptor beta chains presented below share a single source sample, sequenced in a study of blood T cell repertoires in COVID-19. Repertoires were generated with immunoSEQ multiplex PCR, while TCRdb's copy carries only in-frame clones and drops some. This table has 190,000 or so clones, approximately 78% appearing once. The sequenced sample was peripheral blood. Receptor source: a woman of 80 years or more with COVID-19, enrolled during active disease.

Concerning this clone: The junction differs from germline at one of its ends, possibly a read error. For the CDR3, the DNA is TGTGCTAGCAGCTTCGGGTACGGCCAGGAGACCCAGTACTTC. This sequence encodes CASSFGYGQETQYF. The rearrangement links TRBV7-7 to TRBJ2-5; D remains unclear. The CDR3 consists of 14 residues. In germline, CDR1 is SSHAT, CDR2 FNYEAQ (reference sequence).

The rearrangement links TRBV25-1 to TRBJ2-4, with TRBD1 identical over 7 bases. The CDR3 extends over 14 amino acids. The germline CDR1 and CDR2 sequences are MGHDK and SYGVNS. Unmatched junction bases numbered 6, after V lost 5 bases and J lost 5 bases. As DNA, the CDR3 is TGTGCCAGCAGTATGACAGGGCTCGAAAACATTCAGTACTTC. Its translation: CASSMTGLENIQYF.

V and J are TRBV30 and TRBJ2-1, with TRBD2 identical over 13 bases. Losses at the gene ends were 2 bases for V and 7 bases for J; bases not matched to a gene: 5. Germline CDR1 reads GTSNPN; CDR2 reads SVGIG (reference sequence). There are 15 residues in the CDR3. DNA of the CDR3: TGTGCCTGGAGTCCCGGGACTAGCGGGGAAAATGAGCAGTTCTTC. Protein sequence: CAWSPGTSGENEQFF.

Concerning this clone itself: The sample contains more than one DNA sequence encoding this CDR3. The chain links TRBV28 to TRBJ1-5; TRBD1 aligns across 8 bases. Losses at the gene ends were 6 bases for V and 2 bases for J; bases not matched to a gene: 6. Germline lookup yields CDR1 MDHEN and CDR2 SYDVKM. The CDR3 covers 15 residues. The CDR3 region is CASSTGGDGNQPQHF. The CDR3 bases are TGTGCCAGCAGCACAGGGGGAGACGGCAATCAGCCCCAGCATTTT.

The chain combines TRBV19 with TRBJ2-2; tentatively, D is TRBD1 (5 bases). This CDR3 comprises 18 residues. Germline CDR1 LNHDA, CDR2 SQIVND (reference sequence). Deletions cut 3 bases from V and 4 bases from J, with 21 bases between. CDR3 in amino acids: CASSMAVRRQRFTGELFF. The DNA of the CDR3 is TGTGCCAGTAGTATGGCCGTTAGGAGACAGAGATTCACCGGGGAGCTGTTTTTT. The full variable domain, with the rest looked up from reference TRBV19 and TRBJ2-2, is DGGITQSPKYLFRKEGQNVTLSCEQNLNHDAMYWYRQDPGQGLRLIYYSQIVNDFQKGDIAEGYSVSREKKESFPLTVTSAQKNPTAFYLCASSMAVRRQRFTGELFFGEGSRLTVL.

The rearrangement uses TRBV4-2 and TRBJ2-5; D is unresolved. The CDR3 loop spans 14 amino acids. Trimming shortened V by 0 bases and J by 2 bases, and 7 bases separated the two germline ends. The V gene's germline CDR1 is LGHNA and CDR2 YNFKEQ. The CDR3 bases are TGTGCCAGCAGCCAAGATCACTCGCAAGAGACCCAGTACTTC. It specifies CASSQDHSQETQYF.

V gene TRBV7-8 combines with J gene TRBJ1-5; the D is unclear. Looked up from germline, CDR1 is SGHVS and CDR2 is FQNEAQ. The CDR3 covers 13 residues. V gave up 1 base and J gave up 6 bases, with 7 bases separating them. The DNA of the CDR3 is TGTGCCAGCAGCTTAGGCCTAAGTCAGCCCCAGCATTTT. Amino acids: CASSLGLSQPQHF.

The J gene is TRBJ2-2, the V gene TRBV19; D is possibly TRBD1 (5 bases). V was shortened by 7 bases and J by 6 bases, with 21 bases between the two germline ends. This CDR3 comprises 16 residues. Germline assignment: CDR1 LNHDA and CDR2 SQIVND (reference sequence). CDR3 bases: TGTGCCAGTACCCCCGGCCACCTAATAGGGGCCGGGGAGCTGTTTTTT. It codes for CASTPGHLIGAGELFF. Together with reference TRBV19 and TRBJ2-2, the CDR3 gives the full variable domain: DGGITQSPKYLFRKEGQNVTLSCEQNLNHDAMYWYRQDPGQGLRLIYYSQIVNDFQKGDIAEGYSVSREKKESFPLTVTSAQKNPTAFYLCASTPGHLIGAGELFFGEGSRLTVL.

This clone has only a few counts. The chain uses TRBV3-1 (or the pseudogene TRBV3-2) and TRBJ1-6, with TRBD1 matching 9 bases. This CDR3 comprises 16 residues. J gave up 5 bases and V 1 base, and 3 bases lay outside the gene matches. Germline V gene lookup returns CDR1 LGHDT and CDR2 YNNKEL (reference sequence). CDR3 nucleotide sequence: TGTGCCAGCAGCCAAGGGACAGGGGCGAATAATTCACCCCTCCACTTT. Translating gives CASSQGTGANNSPLHF.

The CDR3 region is CASSFDRGHTDTQYF. The CDR3 DNA is TGTGCCAGCAGCTTTGATAGGGGTCACACAGATACGCAGTATTTT. J is TRBJ2-3 and V is TRBV11-1; TRBD1 might be the D (5 bases). Germline V gene data show CDR1 as SGHAT and CDR2 as FQDESV (reference sequence). The CDR3 length is 15 residues. V shed 3 bases and J shed 2 bases, with 12 bases lying between them.

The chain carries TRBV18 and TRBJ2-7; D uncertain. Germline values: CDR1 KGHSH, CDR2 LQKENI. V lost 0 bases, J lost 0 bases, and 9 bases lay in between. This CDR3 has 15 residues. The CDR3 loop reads CASSPPYRSSYEQYF. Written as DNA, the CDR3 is TGTGCCAGCTCACCACCATATAGGAGCTCCTACGAGCAGTACTTC.

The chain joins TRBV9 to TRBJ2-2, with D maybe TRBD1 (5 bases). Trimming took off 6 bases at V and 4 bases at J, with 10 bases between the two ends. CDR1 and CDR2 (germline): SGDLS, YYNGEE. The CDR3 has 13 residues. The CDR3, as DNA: TGTGCCAGCACCTCAAGGGGCACCGGGGAGCTGTTTTTT. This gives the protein CASTSRGTGELFF.

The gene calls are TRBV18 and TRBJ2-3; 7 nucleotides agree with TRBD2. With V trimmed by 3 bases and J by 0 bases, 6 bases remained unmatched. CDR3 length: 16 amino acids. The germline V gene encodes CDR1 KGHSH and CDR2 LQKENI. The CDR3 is CASSPGWDYSTDTQYF. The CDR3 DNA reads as TGTGCCAGCTCACCGGGGTGGGACTATAGCACAGATACGCAGTATTTT.

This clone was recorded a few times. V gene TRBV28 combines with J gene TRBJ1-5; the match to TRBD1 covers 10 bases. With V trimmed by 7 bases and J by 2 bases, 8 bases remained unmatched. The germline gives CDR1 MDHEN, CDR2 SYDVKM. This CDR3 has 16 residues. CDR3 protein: CASTIRDRGRNQPQHF. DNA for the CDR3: TGTGCCAGCACAATCCGGGACAGGGGTCGCAATCAGCCCCAGCATTTT.

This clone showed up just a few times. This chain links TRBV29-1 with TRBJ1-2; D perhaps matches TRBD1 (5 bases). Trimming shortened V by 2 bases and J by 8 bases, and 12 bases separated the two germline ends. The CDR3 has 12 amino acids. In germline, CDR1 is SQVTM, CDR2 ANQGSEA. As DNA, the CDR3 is TGCAGCGTTGAAAGGCAGGGTAACGGCTACACCTTC. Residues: CSVERQGNGYTF. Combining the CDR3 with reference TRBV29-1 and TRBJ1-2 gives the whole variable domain SAVISQKPSRDICQRGTSLTIQCQVDSQVTMMFWYRQQPGQSLTLIATANQGSEATYESGFVIDKFPISRPNLTFSTLTVSNMSPEDSSIYLCSVERQGNGYTFGSGTRLTVV.

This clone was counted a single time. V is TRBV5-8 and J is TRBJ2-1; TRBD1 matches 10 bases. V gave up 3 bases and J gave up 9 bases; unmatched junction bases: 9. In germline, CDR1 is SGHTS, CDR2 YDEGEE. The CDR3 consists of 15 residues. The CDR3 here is CASSYRTGGGSEQFF. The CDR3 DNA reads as TGTGCCAGCAGCTATCGGACAGGGGGGGGAAGTGAGCAGTTCTTC.

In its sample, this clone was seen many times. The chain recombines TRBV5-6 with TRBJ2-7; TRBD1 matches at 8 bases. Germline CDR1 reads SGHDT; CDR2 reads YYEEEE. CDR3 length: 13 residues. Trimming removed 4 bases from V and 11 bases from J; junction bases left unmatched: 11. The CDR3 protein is CASSRDRRVSEYF. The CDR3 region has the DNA TGTGCCAGCAGCAGGGACAGGAGGGTTAGCGAGTACTTC.

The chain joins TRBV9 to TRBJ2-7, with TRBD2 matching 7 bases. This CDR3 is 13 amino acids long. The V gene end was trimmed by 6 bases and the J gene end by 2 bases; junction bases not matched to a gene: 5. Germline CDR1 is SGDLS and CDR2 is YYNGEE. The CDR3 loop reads CASNAGDAYEQYF. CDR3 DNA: TGTGCCAGCAATGCGGGGGATGCCTACGAGCAGTACTTC. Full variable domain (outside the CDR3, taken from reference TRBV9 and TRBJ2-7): DSGVTQTPKHLITATGQRVTLRCSPRSGDLSVYWYQQSLDQGLQFLIQYYNGEERAKGNILERFSAQQFPDLHSELNLSSLELGDSALYFCASNAGDAYEQYFGPGTRLTVT.

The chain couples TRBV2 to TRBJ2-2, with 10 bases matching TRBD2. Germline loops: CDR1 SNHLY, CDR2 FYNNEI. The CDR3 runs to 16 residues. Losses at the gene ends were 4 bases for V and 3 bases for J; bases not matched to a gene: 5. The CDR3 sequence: CASSVSGGPHTGELFF. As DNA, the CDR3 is TGTGCCAGCAGTGTTAGCGGGGGGCCCCACACCGGGGAGCTGTTTTTT.

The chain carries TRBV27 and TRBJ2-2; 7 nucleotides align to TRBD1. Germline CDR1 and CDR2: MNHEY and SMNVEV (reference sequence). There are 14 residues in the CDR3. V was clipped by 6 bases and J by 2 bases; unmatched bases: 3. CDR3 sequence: CASRTGANTGELFF. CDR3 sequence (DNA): TGTGCCAGCAGAACAGGGGCAAACACCGGGGAGCTGTTTTTT.

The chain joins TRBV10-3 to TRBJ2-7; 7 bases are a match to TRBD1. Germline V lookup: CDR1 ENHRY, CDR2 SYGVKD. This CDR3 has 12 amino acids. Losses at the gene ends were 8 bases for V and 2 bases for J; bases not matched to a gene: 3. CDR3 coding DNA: TGTGCCATCCAGGGGACAGCCTACGAGCAGTACTTC. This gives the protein CAIQGTAYEQYF.

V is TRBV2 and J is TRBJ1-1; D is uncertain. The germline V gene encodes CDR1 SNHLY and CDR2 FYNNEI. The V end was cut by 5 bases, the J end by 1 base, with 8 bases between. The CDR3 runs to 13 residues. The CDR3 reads CASSYTENTEAFF. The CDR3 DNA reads TGTGCCAGCAGTTATACAGAGAACACTGAAGCTTTCTTT. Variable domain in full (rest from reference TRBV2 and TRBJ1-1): EPEVTQTPSHQVTQMGQEVILRCVPISNHLYFYWYRQILGQKVEFLVSFYNNEISEKSEIFDDQFSVERPDGSNFTLKIRSTKLEDSAMYFCASSYTENTEAFFGQGTRLTVV.

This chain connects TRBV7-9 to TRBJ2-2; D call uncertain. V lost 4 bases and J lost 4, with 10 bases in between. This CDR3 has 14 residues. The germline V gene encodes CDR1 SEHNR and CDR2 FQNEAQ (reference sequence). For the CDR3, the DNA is TGTGCCAGCAGCTCCTCTAAAAGCACCGGGGAGCTGTTTTTT. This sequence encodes CASSSSKSTGELFF.

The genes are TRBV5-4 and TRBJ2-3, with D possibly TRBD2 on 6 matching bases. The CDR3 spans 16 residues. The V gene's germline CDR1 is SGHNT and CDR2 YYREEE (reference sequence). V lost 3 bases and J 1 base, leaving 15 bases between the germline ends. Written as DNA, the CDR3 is TGTGCCAGCAGCTGGGCCGGAGGGCCGGGCACAGATACGCAGTATTTT. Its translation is CASSWAGGPGTDTQYF. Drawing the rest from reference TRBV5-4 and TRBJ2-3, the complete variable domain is ETGVTQSPTHLIKTRGQQVTLRCSSQSGHNTVSWYQQALGQGPQFIFQYYREEENGRGNFPPRFSGLQFPNYSSELNVNALELDDSALYLCASSWAGGPGTDTQYFGPGTRLTVL.

This chain's CDR3 is CASSTGTSSYEQYF. CDR3 nucleotides: TGCGCCAGCAGCACCGGGACTAGCAGCTACGAGCAGTACTTC. The chain carries TRBV4-1 and TRBJ2-7, with 9 bases fitting TRBD2. V was clipped by 5 bases and J by 3 bases; unmatched bases: 5. Germline loops: CDR1 MGHRA, CDR2 YSYEKL. This CDR3 spans 14 amino acids.